The 14 T cell receptor beta chains below all came from one sample that was sequenced in a study of blood T cell repertoires in COVID-19. Produced via immunoSEQ multiplex PCR; TCRdb's table is partial and in-frame only. The sample carries 160,000 or so clones, just under 80% recorded once. Sample: peripheral blood. These receptors originate from a man in his 70s with active or convalescent COVID-19.

The rearrangement joins TRBV5-1 to TRBJ2-7; no clear D gene. Germline V gene sequence: CDR1 SGHRS, CDR2 YFSETQ. V shed 4 bases and J shed 6 bases, with 17 bases lying between them. CDR3 length equals 14 residues. CDR3 loop: CASSLSPYLGEQYF. The CDR3 nucleotides read TGCGCCAGCAGCCTTAGCCCCTATTTAGGCGAGCAGTACTTC.

This chain connects TRBV25-1 to TRBJ2-1, with 9 bases fitting TRBD1. With 1 base clipped from V and 6 bases from J, the junction kept 7 bases outside the gene matches. CDR1 is MGHDK and CDR2 is SYGVNS in the germline V gene. The CDR3 has 16 amino acids. CDR3 sequence (DNA): TGTGCCAGCAGTGAATGGGGGACAGGGAAAGGCAATGAGCAGTTCTTC. Translation: CASSEWGTGKGNEQFF.

The V call is TRBV14, the J call TRBJ2-2, with 8 bases that match TRBD1. Germline V gives CDR1 SGHDN, CDR2 FVKESK. V dropped 3 bases and J dropped 9; count of bases not matched to a gene: 9. This CDR3 has 15 amino acids. Here the CDR3 reads CASSQARQGIRELFF. The CDR3 DNA follows: TGTGCCAGCAGCCAGGCGAGACAGGGGATCCGGGAGCTGTTTTTT.

The J gene is TRBJ2-7, the V gene TRBV5-1, with TRBD2 matching over 7 bases. CDR1 SGHRS and CDR2 YFSETQ come from the germline V gene. This CDR3 is 16 amino acids long. Germline trimming cut 5 bases from V and 0 bases from J; bases unmatched to any gene: 11. The CDR3 coding sequence is TGCGCCAGCAGTCACGGGGAGGGGCTGGGCTCCTACGAGCAGTACTTC. It translates to CASSHGEGLGSYEQYF.

The V call is TRBV7-2, the J call TRBJ1-1, with 8 bases identical to TRBD1. The CDR3 covers 17 residues. After removal of 5 bases from V and 3 bases from J, the junction contained 14 bases not matched to a gene. The germline gives CDR1 SGHTA, CDR2 FQGNSA. CDR3 sequence: CASSPPGQEFWYTEAFF. The CDR3 DNA sequence: TGTGCCAGCAGCCCCCCGGGACAGGAATTTTGGTACACTGAAGCTTTCTTT.

As regards this clone: The identical CDR3 is also encoded by other nucleotide sequences in the sample. The chain uses TRBV5-1 and TRBJ1-2, with TRBD1 as a possible D gene (6 bases). Per germline, CDR1 SGHRS and CDR2 YFSETQ. The CDR3 has 13 residues. Trimming pared 4 bases from V and 5 bases from J, leaving 12 bases between. This chain's CDR3 is CASSLGQRYGYTF. The DNA for the CDR3 is TGCGCCAGCAGCCTAGGACAGAGATATGGCTACACCTTC.

This clone turned up a few times. The chain links TRBV12-5 to TRBJ1-2; unclear D gene. The CDR3 spans 15 residues. Germline V gene sequence: CDR1 LGHNT, CDR2 FRNRAP. V lost 5 bases and J 7 bases, leaving 20 bases between the germline ends. The CDR3 coding sequence is TGTGCTAGTGGTCCCGAGAGGGATAAAGGTTTTGGCTACACCTTC. Amino acid sequence: CASGPERDKGFGYTF.

This rearrangement joins TRBV10-3 to TRBJ1-2, with a possible D match to TRBD1 (6 bases). This CDR3 contains 15 residues. Looked up from germline, CDR1 is ENHRY and CDR2 is SYGVKD. V gave up 10 bases and J gave up 4 bases, with 22 bases separating them. The CDR3 is CATQGFGGLSYGYTF. The DNA for the CDR3 is TGTGCCACTCAAGGGTTCGGGGGGCTTAGCTATGGCTACACCTTC.

The chain couples TRBV27 to TRBJ2-5; 9 bases line up with TRBD1. The V gene's germline CDR1 is MNHEY and CDR2 SMNVEV (reference sequence). The ends lost 2 bases at V and 5 bases at J; junction bases unmatched: 3. This CDR3 has 14 residues. The CDR3: CASSLAGTGETQYF. Written as DNA, the CDR3 is TGTGCCAGCAGTTTAGCCGGGACAGGGGAGACCCAGTACTTC.

The chain recombines TRBV9 with TRBJ1-1, with a possible D match to TRBD1 (6 bases). CDR3 size: 14 residues. Germline CDR1 is SGDLS and CDR2 is YYNGEE. Trimming removed 4 bases at V and 2 bases at J, with 12 bases between. The CDR3 region is CASSPPRGNTEAFF. Written as DNA, the CDR3 is TGTGCCAGCAGCCCCCCCAGGGGTAACACTGAAGCTTTCTTT.

This chain joins TRBV25-1 and TRBJ2-7, with 10 bases that match TRBD1. CDR1 is MGHDK, CDR2 SYGVNS, per germline. Trimming cost V 4 bases and J 2 bases; bases outside gene matches: 2. The CDR3 runs to 14 residues. The CDR3 is CASSGTGGTYEQYF. The CDR3 region has the DNA TGTGCCAGCAGTGGGACAGGGGGAACCTACGAGCAGTACTTC.

CDR3 bases: TGCAGCGCCAAGGAAGCGGGATACAATCAGCCCCAGCATTTT. It translates to CSAKEAGYNQPQHF. The chain couples TRBV29-1 to TRBJ1-5; D unclear. Germline CDR1 SQVTM, CDR2 ANQGSEA. The V end was cut by 7 bases, the J end by 3 bases, with 16 bases between. The CDR3 has 14 amino acids.

This clone came up once. At one end the junction does not follow the germline gene, possibly because of a read error. The V gene is TRBV18, the J gene TRBJ1-2, with TRBD1 identical over 7 bases. The CDR3 spans 15 residues. CDR1 is KGHSH and CDR2 is LQKENI in the germline V gene. The CDR3 DNA follows: TGTGCCAGCTCCCCACAGGGGTGGGCTGGCTATGGCTACACCTTC. Translating gives CASSPQGWAGYGYTF.

The J gene is TRBJ2-4, the V gene TRBV4-1, with a tentative D call TRBD2 (6 bases). V was shortened by 1 base and J by 6 bases, with 16 bases between the two germline ends. Per germline, CDR1 MGHRA and CDR2 YSYEKL. This CDR3 comprises 16 residues. CDR3 nucleotide sequence: TGCGCCAGCAGCCAAGCATTCCGGGGCGGGACAAACATTCAGTACTTC. Encoded protein: CASSQAFRGGTNIQYF.